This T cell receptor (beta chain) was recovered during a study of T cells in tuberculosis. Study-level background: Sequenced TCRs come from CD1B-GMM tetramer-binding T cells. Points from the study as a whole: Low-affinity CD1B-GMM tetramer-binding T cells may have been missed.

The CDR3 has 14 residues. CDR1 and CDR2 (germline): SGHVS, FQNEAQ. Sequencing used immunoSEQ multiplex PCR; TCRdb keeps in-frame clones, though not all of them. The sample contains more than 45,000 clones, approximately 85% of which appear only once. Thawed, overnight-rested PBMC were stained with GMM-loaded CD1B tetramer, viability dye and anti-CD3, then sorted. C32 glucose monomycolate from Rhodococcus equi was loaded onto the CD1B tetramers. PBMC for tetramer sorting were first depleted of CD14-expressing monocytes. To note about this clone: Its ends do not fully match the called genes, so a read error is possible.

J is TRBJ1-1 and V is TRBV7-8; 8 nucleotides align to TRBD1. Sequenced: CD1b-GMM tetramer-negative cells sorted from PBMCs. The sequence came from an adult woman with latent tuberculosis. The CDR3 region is CASRLGTGNTEAFF. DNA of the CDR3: TGTGCCAGCAGATTAGGGACAGGGAACACTGAAGCTTTCTTT.